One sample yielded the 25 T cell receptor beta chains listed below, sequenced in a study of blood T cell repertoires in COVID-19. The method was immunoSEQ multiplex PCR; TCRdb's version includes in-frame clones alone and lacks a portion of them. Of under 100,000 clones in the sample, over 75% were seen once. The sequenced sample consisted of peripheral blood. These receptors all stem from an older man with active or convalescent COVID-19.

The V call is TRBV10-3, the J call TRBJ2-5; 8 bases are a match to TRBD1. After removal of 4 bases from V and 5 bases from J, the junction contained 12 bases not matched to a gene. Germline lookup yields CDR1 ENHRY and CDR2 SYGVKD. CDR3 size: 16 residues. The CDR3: CAISATQGAIGETQYF. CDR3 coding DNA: TGTGCCATCAGTGCGACGCAGGGGGCGATCGGGGAGACCCAGTACTTC.

CDR3 nucleotide sequence: TGTGCCAGCAGCTCCGGGACAGGGGTAGTTCGCGAGCAGTACTTC. Its protein is CASSSGTGVVREQYF. The V call is TRBV6-2 or TRBV6-3, the J call TRBJ2-7, with 10 bases identical to TRBD1. Per the germline V gene, CDR1 is MNHEY and CDR2 is SVGEGT. The CDR3 sequence is 15 residues long. The junction had 11 bases not matched to a gene; V was cut back by 6 bases and J by 6 bases.

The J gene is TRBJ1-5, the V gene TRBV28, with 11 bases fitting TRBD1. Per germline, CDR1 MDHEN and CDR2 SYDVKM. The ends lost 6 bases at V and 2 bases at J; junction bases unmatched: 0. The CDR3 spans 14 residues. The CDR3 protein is CASRGQGGNQPQHF. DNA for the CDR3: TGTGCCAGCAGGGGACAGGGGGGCAATCAGCCCCAGCATTTT.

The CDR3 DNA reads TGCGCCAGCGGGGAGGGGGCCTACAATGAGCAGTTCTTC. Residues: CASGEGAYNEQFF. This sequence joins TRBV5-1 and TRBJ2-1; possible D gene TRBD2, 7 bases. The germline V gene encodes CDR1 SGHRS and CDR2 YFSETQ. The CDR3 covers 13 residues. V was pared by 7 bases and J by 2 bases, with 10 bases between.

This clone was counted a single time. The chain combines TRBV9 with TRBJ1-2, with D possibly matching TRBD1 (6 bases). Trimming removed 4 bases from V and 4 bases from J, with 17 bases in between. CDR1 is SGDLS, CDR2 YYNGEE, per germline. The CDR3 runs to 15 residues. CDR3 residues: CASSLGASKLYGYTF. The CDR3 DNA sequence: TGTGCCAGCAGCCTGGGGGCCTCTAAGCTCTATGGCTACACCTTC. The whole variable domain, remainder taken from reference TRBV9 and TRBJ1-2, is DSGVTQTPKHLITATGQRVTLRCSPRSGDLSVYWYQQSLDQGLQFLIQYYNGEERAKGNILERFSAQQFPDLHSELNLSSLELGDSALYFCASSLGASKLYGYTFGSGTRLTVV.

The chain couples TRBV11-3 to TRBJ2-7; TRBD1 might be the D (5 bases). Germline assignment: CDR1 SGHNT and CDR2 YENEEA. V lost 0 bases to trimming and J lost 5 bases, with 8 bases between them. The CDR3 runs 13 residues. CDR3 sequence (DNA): TGTGCCAGCAGCTTAGACTTAGGGGACGAGCAGTACTTC. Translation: CASSLDLGDEQYF.

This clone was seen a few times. The CDR3 DNA sequence: TGTGCCAGCAGCTTCGGAGGGTCGACCCAGCATTTT. Translating it yields CASSFGGSTQHF. The J gene is TRBJ1-5, the V gene TRBV5-6; no firm D call. The CDR3 covers 12 residues. Germline lookup yields CDR1 SGHDT and CDR2 YYEEEE. Trimming left V 2 bases short and J 11 bases short, with 11 bases between.

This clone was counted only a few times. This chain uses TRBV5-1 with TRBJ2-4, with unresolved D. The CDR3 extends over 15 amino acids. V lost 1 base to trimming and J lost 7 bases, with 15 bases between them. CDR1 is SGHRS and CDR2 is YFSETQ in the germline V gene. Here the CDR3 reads CASSLILGERNIQYF. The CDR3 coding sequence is TGCGCCAGCAGCTTGATTCTCGGTGAGAGGAACATTCAGTACTTC.

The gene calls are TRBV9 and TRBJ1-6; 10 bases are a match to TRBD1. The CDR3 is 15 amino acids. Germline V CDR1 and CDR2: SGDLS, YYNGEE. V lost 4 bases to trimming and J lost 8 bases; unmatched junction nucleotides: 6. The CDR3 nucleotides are TGTGCCAGCAGCCCGGAGACAGGGGGCTATTCACCCCTCCACTTT. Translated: CASSPETGGYSPLHF.

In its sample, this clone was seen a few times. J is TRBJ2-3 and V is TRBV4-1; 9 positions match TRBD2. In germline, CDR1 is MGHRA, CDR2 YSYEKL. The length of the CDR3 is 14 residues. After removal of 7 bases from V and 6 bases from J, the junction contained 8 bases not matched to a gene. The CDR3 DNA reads TGCGCCAGCAAGGGCGGGGGGGCCAGGGATACGCAGTATTTT. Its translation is CASKGGGARDTQYF.

CDR3 coding DNA: TGCGCCAGCAGCTTAGACTCCTGGAGTGAGCAGTTCTTC. Translated, it gives CASSLDSWSEQFF. The rearrangement uses TRBV5-1 and TRBJ2-1; D remains unclear. The CDR3 is made up of 13 amino acids. Germline assignment: CDR1 SGHRS and CDR2 YFSETQ. Trimming left V 2 bases short and J 9 bases short, with 12 bases between.

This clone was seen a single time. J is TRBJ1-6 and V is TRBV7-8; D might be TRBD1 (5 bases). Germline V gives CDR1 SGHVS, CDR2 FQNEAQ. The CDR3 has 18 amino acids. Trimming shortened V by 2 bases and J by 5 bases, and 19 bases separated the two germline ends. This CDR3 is CASSLRSRPTVDNSPLHF. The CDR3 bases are TGTGCCAGCAGCTTAAGGAGCAGGCCGACAGTCGATAATTCACCCCTCCACTTT.

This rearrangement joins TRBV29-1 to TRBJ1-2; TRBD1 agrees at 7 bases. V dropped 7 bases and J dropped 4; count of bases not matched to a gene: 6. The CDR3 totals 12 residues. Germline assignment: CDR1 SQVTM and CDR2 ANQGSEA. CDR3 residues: CSDQTGSYGYTF. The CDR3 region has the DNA TGCAGCGACCAGACAGGGTCCTATGGCTACACCTTC.

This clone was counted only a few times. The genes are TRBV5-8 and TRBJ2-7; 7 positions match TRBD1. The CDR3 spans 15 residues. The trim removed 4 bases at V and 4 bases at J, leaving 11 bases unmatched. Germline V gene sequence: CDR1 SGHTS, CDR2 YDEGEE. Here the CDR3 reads CASSRDRAQGYEQYF. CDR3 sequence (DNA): TGTGCCAGCAGCCGAGACAGGGCACAGGGGTACGAGCAGTACTTC.

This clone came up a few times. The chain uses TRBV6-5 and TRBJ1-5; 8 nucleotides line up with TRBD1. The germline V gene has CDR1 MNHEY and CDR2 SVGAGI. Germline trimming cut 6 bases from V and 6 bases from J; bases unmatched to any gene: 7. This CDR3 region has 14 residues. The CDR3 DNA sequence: TGTGCCAGCAGGCCCAGGGGGCCGGGTCAGCCCCAGCATTTT. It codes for CASRPRGPGQPQHF.

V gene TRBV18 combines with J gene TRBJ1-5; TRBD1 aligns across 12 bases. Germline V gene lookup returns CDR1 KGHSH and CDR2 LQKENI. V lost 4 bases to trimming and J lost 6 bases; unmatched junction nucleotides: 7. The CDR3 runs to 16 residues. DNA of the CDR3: TGTGCCAGCTCACTTGGGACAGGGGGCATGGGTCAGCCCCAGCATTTT. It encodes CASSLGTGGMGQPQHF.

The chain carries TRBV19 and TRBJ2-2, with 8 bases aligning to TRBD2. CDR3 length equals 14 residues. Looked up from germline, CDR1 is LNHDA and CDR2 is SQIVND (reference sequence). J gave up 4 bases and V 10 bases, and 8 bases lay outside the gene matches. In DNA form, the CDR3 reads TGTGCCATCTCACCCCGGGGGGGCACCGGGGAGCTGTTTTTT. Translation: CAISPRGGTGELFF.

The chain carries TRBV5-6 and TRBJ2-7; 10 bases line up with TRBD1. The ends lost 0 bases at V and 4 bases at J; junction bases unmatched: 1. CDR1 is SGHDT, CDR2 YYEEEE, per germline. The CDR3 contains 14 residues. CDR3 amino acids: CASSLAGQGYEQYF. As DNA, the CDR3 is TGTGCCAGCAGCTTGGCGGGACAGGGGTACGAGCAGTACTTC.

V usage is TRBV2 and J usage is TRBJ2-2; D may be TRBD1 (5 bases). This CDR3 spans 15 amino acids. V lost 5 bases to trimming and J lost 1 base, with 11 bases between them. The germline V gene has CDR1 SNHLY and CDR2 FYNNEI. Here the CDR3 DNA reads TGTGCCAGCAGTCCCCTGCAGGGGAACACCGGGGAGCTGTTTTTT. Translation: CASSPLQGNTGELFF.

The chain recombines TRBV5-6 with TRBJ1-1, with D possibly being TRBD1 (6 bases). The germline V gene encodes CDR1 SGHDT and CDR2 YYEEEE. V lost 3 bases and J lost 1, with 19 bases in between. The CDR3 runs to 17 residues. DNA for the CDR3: TGTGCCAGCAGCTGGGAAGGGTCAGGGGCCGGGAACACTGAAGCTTTCTTT. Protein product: CASSWEGSGAGNTEAFF.

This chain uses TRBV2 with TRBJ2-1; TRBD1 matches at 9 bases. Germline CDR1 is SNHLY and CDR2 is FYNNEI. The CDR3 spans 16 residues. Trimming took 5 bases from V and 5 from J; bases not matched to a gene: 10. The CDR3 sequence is CASSQRTGTGNNEQFF. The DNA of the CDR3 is TGTGCCAGCAGTCAACGTACCGGGACAGGGAACAATGAGCAGTTCTTC.

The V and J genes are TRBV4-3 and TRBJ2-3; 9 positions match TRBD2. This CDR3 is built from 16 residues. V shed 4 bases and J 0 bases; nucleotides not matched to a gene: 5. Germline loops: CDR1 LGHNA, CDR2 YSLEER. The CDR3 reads CASSPTAGGSTDTQYF. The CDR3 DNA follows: TGCGCCAGCAGCCCCACAGCGGGGGGAAGCACAGATACGCAGTATTTT.

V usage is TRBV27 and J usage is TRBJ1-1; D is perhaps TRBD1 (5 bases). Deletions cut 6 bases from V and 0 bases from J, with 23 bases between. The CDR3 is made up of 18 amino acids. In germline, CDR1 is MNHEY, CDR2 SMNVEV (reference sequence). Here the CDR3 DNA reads TGTGCCAGCAGGCCCCGGGAGGGGAAGAGGGAGATGAACACTGAAGCTTTCTTT. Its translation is CASRPREGKREMNTEAFF.

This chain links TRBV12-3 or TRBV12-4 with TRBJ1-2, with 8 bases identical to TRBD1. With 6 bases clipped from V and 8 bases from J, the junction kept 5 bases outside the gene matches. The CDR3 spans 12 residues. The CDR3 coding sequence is TGTGCCAGCAGGGGGGGGACAGGCGGCTACACCTTC. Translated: CASRGGTGGYTF.

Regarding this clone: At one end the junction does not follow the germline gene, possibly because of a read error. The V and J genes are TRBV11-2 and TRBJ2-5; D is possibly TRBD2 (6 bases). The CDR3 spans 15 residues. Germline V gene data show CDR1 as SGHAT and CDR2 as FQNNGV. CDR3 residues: CASSIDGGDQETQYF. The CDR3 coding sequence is TGTGCCAGCAGCATAGACGGAGGGGACCAAGAGACCCAGTACTTC.